Reported below is one T cell receptor (beta chain). This sample was taken from a study of blood T cell repertoires in COVID-19. Whole-study context: Sites in the United States, Italy and Spain provided acute and convalescent COVID-19 samples. PBMCs, B-cell-depleted T cells, or T cells were the source of the cDNA or gDNA that made up the material.

Source study methods: Reference gene primer amplification gave nucleated cell count estimates. TCRdb's table, derived via immunoSEQ multiplex PCR, lists solely in-frame clones and lacks some. The DNA was the basis for D and trimming; V, J and clone size are from that table. Altogether about 250,000 clones are present, about 91% being singletons, with the ten largest covering 6.3%. The V segment lost 1 base and the J segment 8 bases; nucleotides outside the gene matches: 3. There are 13 residues in the CDR3. Germline lookup yields CDR1 GTSNPN and CDR2 SVGIG (reference sequence). Followed over time, Seattle patients had been enrolled while infection was active.

The sequenced material came from peripheral blood. The rearrangement uses TRBV30 and TRBJ1-4; TRBD1 agrees at 8 bases. The clonotype was recovered from a woman aged 25 to 39 with COVID-19, enrolled during active disease. CDR3 nucleotides: TGTGCCTGGAGTGGGGACAGGTGGGAAAAACTGTTTTTT. This encodes CAWSGDRWEKLFF.